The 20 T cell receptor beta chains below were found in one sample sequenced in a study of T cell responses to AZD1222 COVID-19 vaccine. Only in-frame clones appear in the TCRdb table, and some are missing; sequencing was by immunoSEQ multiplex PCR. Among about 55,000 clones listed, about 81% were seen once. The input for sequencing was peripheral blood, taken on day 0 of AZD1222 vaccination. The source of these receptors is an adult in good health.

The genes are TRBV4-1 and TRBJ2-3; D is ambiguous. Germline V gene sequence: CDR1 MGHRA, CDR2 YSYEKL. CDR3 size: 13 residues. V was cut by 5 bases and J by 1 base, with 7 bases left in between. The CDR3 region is CASSYDGTDTQYF. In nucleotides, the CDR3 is TGCGCCAGCAGCTACGACGGCACAGATACGCAGTATTTT.

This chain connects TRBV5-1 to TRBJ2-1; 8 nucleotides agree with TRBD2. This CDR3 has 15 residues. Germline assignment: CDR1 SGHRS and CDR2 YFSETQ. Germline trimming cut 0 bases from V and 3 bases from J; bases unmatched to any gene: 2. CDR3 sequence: CASSLAAGGYNEQFF. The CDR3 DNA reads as TGCGCCAGCAGCTTGGCCGCGGGAGGCTACAATGAGCAGTTCTTC.

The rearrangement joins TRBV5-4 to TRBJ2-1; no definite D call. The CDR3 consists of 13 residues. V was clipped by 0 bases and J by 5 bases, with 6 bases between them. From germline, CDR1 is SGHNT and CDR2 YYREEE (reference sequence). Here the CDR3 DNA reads TGTGCCAGCAGCTTGGTGAGCAACAATGAGCAGTTCTTC. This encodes CASSLVSNNEQFF.

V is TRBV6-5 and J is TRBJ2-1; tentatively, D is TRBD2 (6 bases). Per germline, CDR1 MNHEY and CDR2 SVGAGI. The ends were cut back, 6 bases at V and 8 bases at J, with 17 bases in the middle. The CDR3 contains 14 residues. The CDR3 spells CASSGSRRIDEQFF. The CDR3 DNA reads TGTGCCAGCAGCGGGAGTAGAAGAATTGATGAGCAGTTCTTC.

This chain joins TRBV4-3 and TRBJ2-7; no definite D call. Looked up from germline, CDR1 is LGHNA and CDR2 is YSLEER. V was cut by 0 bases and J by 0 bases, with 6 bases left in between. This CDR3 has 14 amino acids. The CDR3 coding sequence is TGCGCCAGCAGCCAAGACAGCCTCTCCTACGAGCAGTACTTC. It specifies CASSQDSLSYEQYF.

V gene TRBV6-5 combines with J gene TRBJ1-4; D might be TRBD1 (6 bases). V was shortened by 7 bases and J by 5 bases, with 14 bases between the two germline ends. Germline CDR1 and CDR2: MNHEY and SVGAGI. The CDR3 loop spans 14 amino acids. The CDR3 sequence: CASNTHRGNEKLFF. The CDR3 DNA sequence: TGTGCCAGCAACACTCATAGGGGGAATGAAAAACTGTTTTTT.

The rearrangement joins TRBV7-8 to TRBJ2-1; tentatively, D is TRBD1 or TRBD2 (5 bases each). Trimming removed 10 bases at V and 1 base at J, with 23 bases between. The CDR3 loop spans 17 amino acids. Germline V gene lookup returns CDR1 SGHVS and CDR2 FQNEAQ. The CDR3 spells CATTTSRGGPSYNEQFF. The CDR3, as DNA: TGTGCCACCACGACAAGCCGGGGCGGACCTTCCTACAATGAGCAGTTCTTC. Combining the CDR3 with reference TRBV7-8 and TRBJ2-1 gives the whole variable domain GAGVSQSPRYKVAKRGQDVALRCDPISGHVSLFWYQQALGQGPEFLTYFQNEAQLDKSGLPSDRFFAERPEGSVSTLKIQRTQQEDSAVYLCATTTSRGGPSYNEQFFGPGTRLTVL.

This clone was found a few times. CDR3 in DNA: TGTGCCAGCAGACAGGGTCCTGGGAGCTCCTACAATGAGCAGTTCTTC. This sequence encodes CASRQGPGSSYNEQFF. This rearrangement joins TRBV2 to TRBJ2-1, with D perhaps matching TRBD1 (6 bases). The CDR3 loop spans 16 amino acids. V was shortened by 6 bases and J by 0 bases, with 15 bases between the two germline ends. From germline, CDR1 is SNHLY and CDR2 FYNNEI. The whole variable domain, remainder taken from reference TRBV2 and TRBJ2-1, is EPEVTQTPSHQVTQMGQEVILRCVPISNHLYFYWYRQILGQKVEFLVSFYNNEISEKSEIFDDQFSVERPDGSNFTLKIRSTKLEDSAMYFCASRQGPGSSYNEQFFGPGTRLTVL.

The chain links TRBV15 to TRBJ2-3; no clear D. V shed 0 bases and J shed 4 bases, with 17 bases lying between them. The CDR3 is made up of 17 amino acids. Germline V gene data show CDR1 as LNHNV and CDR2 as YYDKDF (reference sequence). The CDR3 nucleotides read TGTGCCACCAGCAGAGATCAACAGCATAATTACGCAGATACGCAGTATTTT. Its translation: CATSRDQQHNYADTQYF.

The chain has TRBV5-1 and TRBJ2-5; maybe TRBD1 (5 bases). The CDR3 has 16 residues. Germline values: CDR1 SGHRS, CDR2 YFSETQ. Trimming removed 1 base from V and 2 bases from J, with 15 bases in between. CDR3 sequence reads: CASSLTVRVFQETQYF. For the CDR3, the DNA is TGCGCCAGCAGCTTGACGGTCAGGGTTTTTCAAGAGACCCAGTACTTC.

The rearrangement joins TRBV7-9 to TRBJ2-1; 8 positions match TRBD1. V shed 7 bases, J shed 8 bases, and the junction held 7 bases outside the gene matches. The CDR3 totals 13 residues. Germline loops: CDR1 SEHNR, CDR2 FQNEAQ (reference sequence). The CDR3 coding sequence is TGTGCCAGCAACCGACAGGGGATATATGAGCAGTTCTTC. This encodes CASNRQGIYEQFF. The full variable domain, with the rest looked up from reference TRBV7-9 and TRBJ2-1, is DTGVSQNPRHKITKRGQNVTFRCDPISEHNRLYWYRQTLGQGPEFLTYFQNEAQLEKSRLLSDRFSAERPKGSFSTLEIQRTEQGDSAMYLCASNRQGIYEQFFGPGTRLTVL.

Written as DNA, the CDR3 is TGTGCCAGCAGCTCCCGATCCTACAATGAGCAGTTCTTC. Its translation is CASSSRSYNEQFF. The gene calls are TRBV7-9 and TRBJ2-1; no clear D. Germline CDR1 is SEHNR and CDR2 is FQNEAQ (reference sequence). The CDR3 sequence is 13 residues long. Trimming left V 4 bases short and J 1 base short, with 5 bases between.

This CDR3 is CASSSERETGHNEQFF. DNA for the CDR3: TGTGCCAGCAGCTCCGAACGGGAGACGGGCCACAATGAGCAGTTCTTC. This chain connects TRBV11-2 to TRBJ2-1; tentatively, D is TRBD2 (6 bases). The CDR3 spans 16 residues. CDR1 is SGHAT, CDR2 FQNNGV, per germline. Trimming left V 4 bases short and J 5 bases short, with 18 bases between.

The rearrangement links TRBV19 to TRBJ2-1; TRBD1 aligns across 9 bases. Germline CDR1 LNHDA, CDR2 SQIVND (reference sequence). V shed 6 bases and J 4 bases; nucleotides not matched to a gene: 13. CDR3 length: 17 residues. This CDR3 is CASSPTGGSLPYNEQFF. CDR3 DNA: TGTGCCAGTAGCCCGACAGGGGGGAGTCTCCCATACAATGAGCAGTTCTTC.

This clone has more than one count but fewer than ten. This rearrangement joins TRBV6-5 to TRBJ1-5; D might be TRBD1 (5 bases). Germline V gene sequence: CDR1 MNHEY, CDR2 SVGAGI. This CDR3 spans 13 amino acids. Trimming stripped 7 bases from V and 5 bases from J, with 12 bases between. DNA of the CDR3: TGTGCCAGCACCCTACAGGATTATCAGCCCCAGCATTTT. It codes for CASTLQDYQPQHF.

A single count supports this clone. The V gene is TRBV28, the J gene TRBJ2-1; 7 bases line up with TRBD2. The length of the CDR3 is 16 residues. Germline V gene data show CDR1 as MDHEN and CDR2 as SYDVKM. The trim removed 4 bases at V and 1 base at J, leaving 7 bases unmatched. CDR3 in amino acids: CASSSTASGSYNEQFF. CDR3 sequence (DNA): TGTGCCAGCAGTTCCACTGCTAGCGGATCCTACAATGAGCAGTTCTTC.

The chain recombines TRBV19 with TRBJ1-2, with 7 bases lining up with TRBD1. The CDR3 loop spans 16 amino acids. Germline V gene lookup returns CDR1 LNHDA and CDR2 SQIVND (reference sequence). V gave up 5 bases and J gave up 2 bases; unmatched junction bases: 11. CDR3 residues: CASSPRDRGSNYGYTF. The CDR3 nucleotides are TGTGCCAGTAGTCCCCGGGACAGAGGTTCAAACTATGGCTACACCTTC.

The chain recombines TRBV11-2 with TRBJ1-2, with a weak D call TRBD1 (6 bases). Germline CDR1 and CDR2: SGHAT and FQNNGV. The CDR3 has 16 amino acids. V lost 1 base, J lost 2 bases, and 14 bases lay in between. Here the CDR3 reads CASSLVRGRGNYGYTF. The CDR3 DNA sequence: TGTGCCAGCAGCTTAGTCCGGGGCAGGGGAAACTATGGCTACACCTTC.

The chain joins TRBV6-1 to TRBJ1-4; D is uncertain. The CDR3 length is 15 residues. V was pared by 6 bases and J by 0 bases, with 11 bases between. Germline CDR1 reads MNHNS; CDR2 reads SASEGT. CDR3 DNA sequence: TGTGCCAGCAGGGACCCACAAGCAACTAATGAAAAACTGTTTTTT. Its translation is CASRDPQATNEKLFF.

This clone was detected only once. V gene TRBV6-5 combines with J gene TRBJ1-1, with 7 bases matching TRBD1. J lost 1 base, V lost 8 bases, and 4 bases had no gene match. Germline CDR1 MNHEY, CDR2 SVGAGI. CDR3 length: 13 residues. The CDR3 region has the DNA TGTGCCAGCCTGCGGACAGGGAACACTGAAGCTTTCTTT. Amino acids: CASLRTGNTEAFF.